These 19 T cell receptor beta chains originate from one sample sequenced in a study of control samples from healthy donors and cancer patients. Assay used: immunoSEQ multiplex PCR; TCRdb lists only in-frame clones, some missing. The top ten hold approximately 13% of the sample, which has roughly 100,000 clones, roughly 80% seen once. Material for sequencing was blood. Source of these receptors: a woman aged 45-65 years in good health.

This chain joins TRBV12-3 or TRBV12-4 and TRBJ1-1; weak D call: TRBD1 (5 bases). Trimming pared 6 bases from V and 6 bases from J, leaving 11 bases between. The length of the CDR3 is 12 residues. The CDR3 here is CASSKGASEAFF. CDR3 in DNA: TGTGCCAGCAGCAAAGGGGCATCTGAAGCTTTCTTT.

J is TRBJ2-3 and V is TRBV7-2, with D perhaps matching TRBD1 or TRBD2 (5 bases each). Germline-derived CDR1 and CDR2 are SGHTA and FQGNSA. CDR3 length equals 15 residues. V was trimmed by 5 bases and J by 6 bases, leaving 18 bases between them. The CDR3 DNA reads TGTGCCAGCAGCCCCGGACCCGCAGAGGGGGATACGCAGTATTTT. Protein product: CASSPGPAEGDTQYF.

The rearrangement uses TRBV7-2 and TRBJ2-7; TRBD1 matches at 7 bases. Germline-derived CDR1 and CDR2 are SGHTA and FQGNSA. V was clipped by 5 bases and J by 2 bases; unmatched bases: 6. There are 14 residues in the CDR3. The chain's CDR3 is CASSLSGTAYEQYF. CDR3 nucleotide sequence: TGTGCCAGCAGCCTTTCCGGGACAGCCTACGAGCAGTACTTC.

V usage is TRBV2 and J usage is TRBJ1-1, with a tentative D call TRBD1 (6 bases). CDR3 length: 15 amino acids. V gave up 3 bases and J gave up 6 bases, with 17 bases separating them. CDR1 SNHLY and CDR2 FYNNEI come from the germline V gene. The CDR3 sequence: CASSEGAVAPAEAFF. CDR3 sequence (DNA): TGTGCCAGCAGTGAGGGGGCGGTGGCCCCCGCTGAAGCTTTCTTT.

This clone was seen only a few times. The rearrangement joins TRBV5-1 to TRBJ2-1, with a tentative D call TRBD1 (5 bases). Germline V gene lookup returns CDR1 SGHRS and CDR2 YFSETQ. V gave up 1 base and J gave up 0 bases, with 14 bases separating them. This CDR3 contains 17 residues. The CDR3 reads CASSLPSTVSSYNEQFF. The DNA for the CDR3 is TGCGCCAGCAGCTTGCCCTCGACAGTGAGCTCCTACAATGAGCAGTTCTTC.

This clone was picked up one time. The gene calls are TRBV6-5 and TRBJ1-2; D call uncertain. V lost 2 bases, J lost 2 bases, and 9 bases lay in between. Germline CDR1 and CDR2: MNHEY and SVGAGI. The CDR3 is 14 residues long. In nucleotides, the CDR3 is TGTGCCAGCAGTTACGATAGGACCAACTATGGCTACACCTTC. This encodes CASSYDRTNYGYTF.

This clone was observed a few times. This sequence joins TRBV2 and TRBJ2-7; D perhaps matches TRBD2 (8 bases). This CDR3 spans 18 amino acids. Germline assignment: CDR1 SNHLY and CDR2 FYNNEI. V was cut by 2 bases and J by 2 bases, with 22 bases left in between. This CDR3 reads CASSERQGLGLSAYEQYF. The CDR3 nucleotides read TGTGCCAGCAGTGAAAGACAGGGACTAGGACTATCGGCCTACGAGCAGTACTTC. Drawing the rest from reference TRBV2 and TRBJ2-7, the complete variable domain is EPEVTQTPSHQVTQMGQEVILRCVPISNHLYFYWYRQILGQKVEFLVSFYNNEISEKSEIFDDQFSVERPDGSNFTLKIRSTKLEDSAMYFCASSERQGLGLSAYEQYFGPGTRLTVT.

This rearrangement joins TRBV6-5 to TRBJ2-3; 9 bases map to TRBD1. The CDR3 consists of 16 residues. J lost 4 bases, V lost 2 bases, and 7 bases had no gene match. CDR1 is MNHEY, CDR2 SVGAGI, per germline. CDR3 amino acids: CASSYRRGTGPDTQYF. The CDR3 DNA reads TGTGCCAGCAGTTACCGCAGAGGGACAGGGCCAGATACGCAGTATTTT.

As for this clone: Other DNA sequences in this sample translate to the same CDR3. The V gene is TRBV2, the J gene TRBJ2-1, with D unresolved. The CDR3 loop spans 13 amino acids. Germline V gene sequence: CDR1 SNHLY, CDR2 FYNNEI. V lost 4 bases to trimming and J lost 9 bases, with 13 bases between them. CDR3 sequence reads: CASSVGLASEQFF. The CDR3, as DNA: TGTGCCAGCAGTGTAGGTCTCGCGAGTGAGCAGTTCTTC.

In its sample, this clone was seen a few times. The chain links TRBV27 to TRBJ1-1; 11 positions agree with TRBD1. CDR1 is MNHEY, CDR2 SMNVEV, per germline (reference sequence). The CDR3 is 14 residues long. The V and J ends lost 6 bases and 11 bases, in that order; junction bases with no gene match: 11. CDR3 residues: CASSFLPGQGGAFF. Here the CDR3 DNA reads TGTGCCAGCAGCTTTCTCCCGGGACAGGGGGGTGCTTTCTTT.

This clone was seen a handful of times. J is TRBJ1-2 and V is TRBV4-1, with D maybe TRBD1 (6 bases). V lost 0 bases and J lost 8, with 16 bases in between. The CDR3 covers 15 residues. From germline, CDR1 is MGHRA and CDR2 YSYEKL. CDR3 nucleotides: TGCGCCAGCAGCCAAGATCTTCGGGGGGCGCAGGGCTACACCTTC. It yields the protein CASSQDLRGAQGYTF.

The rearrangement joins TRBV7-2 to TRBJ1-1; tentatively, D is TRBD1 (5 bases). Germline loops: CDR1 SGHTA, CDR2 FQGNSA. V lost 7 bases and J 4 bases, leaving 16 bases between the germline ends. The CDR3 has 14 residues. In DNA, the CDR3 is TGTGCCAGCACCTCCCAGGGCGTTAGCACTGAAGCTTTCTTT. Translated: CASTSQGVSTEAFF.

The chain combines TRBV10-3 with TRBJ2-1, with TRBD2 matching over 9 bases. Losses at the gene ends were 4 bases for V and 8 bases for J; bases not matched to a gene: 9. The CDR3 has 15 residues. CDR1 and CDR2 from the germline V gene are ENHRY and SYGVKD. In nucleotides, the CDR3 is TGTGCCATCAGTGGTAAGGGACTAGCCGGCGATGAGCAGTTCTTC. It is translated as CAISGKGLAGDEQFF.

This clone has just one count. The V and J genes are TRBV2 and TRBJ2-1; D possibly matches TRBD1 or TRBD2 (5 bases each). The CDR3 runs to 16 residues. Trimming removed 4 bases from V and 5 bases from J, with 18 bases in between. Looked up from germline, CDR1 is SNHLY and CDR2 is FYNNEI. CDR3 DNA: TGTGCCAGCAGTGTGGGGGTTAGAGCCAACAACAATGAGCAGTTCTTC. Its protein is CASSVGVRANNNEQFF.

The chain has TRBV18 and TRBJ1-4; 7 nucleotides align to TRBD1. The germline V gene encodes CDR1 KGHSH and CDR2 LQKENI. Trimming removed 5 bases from V and 5 bases from J; junction bases left unmatched: 2. The CDR3 consists of 13 residues. The DNA for the CDR3 is TGTGCCAGCTCAACGGGACAGAATGAAAAACTGTTTTTT. Its translation is CASSTGQNEKLFF.

This clone was detected a few times. J is TRBJ1-1 and V is TRBV4-2; D may be TRBD1 (6 bases). The CDR3 is 14 amino acids. V shed 2 bases and J shed 4 bases, with 11 bases lying between them. CDR1 is LGHNA, CDR2 YNFKEQ, per germline. CDR3 nucleotide sequence: TGTGCCAGCAGCCAACCCAGGGGAGGCACTGAAGCTTTCTTT. Translation gives CASSQPRGGTEAFF.

The J gene is TRBJ1-6, the V gene TRBV7-2, with D maybe TRBD1 (5 bases). The CDR3 runs to 17 residues. Germline V gives CDR1 SGHTA, CDR2 FQGNSA. The ends were cut back, 2 bases at V and 8 bases at J, with 19 bases in the middle. CDR3 coding DNA: TGTGCCAGCAGCTTAAGGCCCGTGGGGCGCGATTATTCACCCCTCCACTTT. Translation gives CASSLRPVGRDYSPLHF.

In its sample, this clone was seen once. CDR3 in amino acids: CASSLGGSKETQYF. CDR3 DNA: TGCGCCAGCAGCTTGGGGGGGAGCAAAGAGACCCAGTACTTC. This chain connects TRBV5-1 to TRBJ2-5; either TRBD1 or TRBD2 may supply D (5 bases each). This CDR3 has 14 residues. The V end was cut by 0 bases, the J end by 3 bases, with 9 bases between. Germline V CDR1 and CDR2: SGHRS, YFSETQ.

The chain has TRBV24-1 and TRBJ1-5; D is unresolved. Deletions cut 4 bases from V and 3 bases from J, with 9 bases between. The CDR3 consists of 14 residues. Germline CDR1 and CDR2: KGHDR and SFDVKD. The CDR3 DNA follows: TGTGCCACCAGTGAGCCCGGATACAATCAGCCCCAGCATTTT. This codes for CATSEPGYNQPQHF.